This T cell receptor beta chain was retrieved from a study of blood T cell repertoires in COVID-19. Study overall: Collection of acute and convalescent COVID-19 samples took place in the United States, Italy and Spain.

Germline CDR1 and CDR2: SGHRS and YFSETQ. This CDR3 region has 17 residues. Trimming at V came to 1 base and at J to 0 bases, leaving 8 bases not matched to a gene. Study members were between roughly 18 and 89 years old and lived in around 24 US regions. This clone was counted a single time. Authors' processing steps: The authors estimated nucleated cell counts from reference gene primer amplification. TCRdb's copy holds only in-frame clones and misses some; the assay was immunoSEQ multiplex PCR. V and J calls and clone size are those listed in that table; D and trimming were worked out from the DNA. Of approximately 220,000 clones in the sample, 70% to 90% were seen once.

The chain employs TRBV5-1 and TRBJ2-3, with 7 bases identical to TRBD1. The material sequenced was PBMCs or T cells enriched from blood (not recorded which). The sequence came from a woman younger than 45 who had been exposed to COVID-19. Written as DNA, the CDR3 is TGCGCCAGCAGCTTGAGGGGGCCGGCCTTAAGCACAGATACGCAGTATTTT. Protein: CASSLRGPALSTDTQYF. The variable domain in full, completed from reference TRBV5-1 and TRBJ2-3, reads KAGVTQTPRYLIKTRGQQVTLSCSPISGHRSVSWYQQTPGQGLQFLFEYFSETQRNKGNFPGRFSGRQFSNSRSEMNVSTLELGDSALYLCASSLRGPALSTDTQYFGPGTRLTVL.